The table lists the clone carrying this T cell receptor beta chain with a few counts. The target antigen is unknown. The sort gate was single viable CD3+CD4+CD8-CD45RO+ cells for memory CD4+ T cells. These data come from a study of memory CD4+ T cells and cytomegalovirus serostatus. Authors' analysis steps: Out-of-frame sequences were removed, leaving roughly 2.1 million distinct TCRbeta sequences. The method was immunoSEQ multiplex PCR; TCRdb's version includes in-frame clones alone and lacks a portion of them. Clone size and V and J calls were adopted from that table, with D and trimming inferred from the DNA. The sample shows about 59,000 clones, about 81% of them seen only once. Study results and limitations: CMV serostatus prediction reached median AUC about 0.95, or 0.9 with US-trained model. Of 150 to 200 reported CMV TCRbeta sequences, around 63 were found in memory CD4+ repertoires.

V gave up 5 bases and J gave up 1 base; unmatched junction bases: 5. Per germline, CDR1 ENHRY and CDR2 SYGVKD. The CDR3 extends over 15 amino acids. This sequence was found in an adult in good health and CMV-seronegative. Sequenced: memory CD4+ T cells from blood. The rearrangement joins TRBV10-3 to TRBJ2-3; 8 nucleotides match TRBD2. CDR3: CAISSREAGTDTQYF. CDR3 nucleotide sequence: TGTGCCATCAGTTCGCGGGAGGCCGGCACAGATACGCAGTATTTT.